This paragraph reports one TCR beta chain. The method was immunoSEQ multiplex PCR; TCRdb's version includes in-frame clones alone and lacks a portion of them. The table lists roughly 160,000 clones, about 74% of them singletons. This specimen belongs to a study of blood T cell repertoires in COVID-19. About the study: Nucleic acid was either cDNA or gDNA, and it came from T cells, B-cell-depleted T cells, or PBMCs.

V shed 5 bases and J shed 1 base, with 10 bases lying between them. The germline V gene encodes CDR1 SGHRS and CDR2 YFSETQ. The CDR3 is made up of 14 amino acids. The TCR originated in a woman over 75 with acute or convalescent COVID-19. The chain links TRBV5-1 to TRBJ1-3, with D tentatively TRBD1 (6 bases). The material sequenced was peripheral blood. The CDR3 DNA reads TGCGCCAGCAGAGAGGGGGTATCTGGAAACACCATATATTTT. Amino acid sequence: CASREGVSGNTIYF.